The source of this T cell receptor (beta chain) is a study of T cells in Graves' hyperthyroidism and ophthalmopathy. Findings of the study overall: Most thyroid clonotypes that were expanded above 0.001 also turned up in blood.

Researchers amplified the TCR beta CDR3 regions from RNA transcripts. HTBI primers drove first-round RT-PCR of the TCR CDR3. TCRdb used MiXCR to reprocess the multiplex PCR reads, holding one entry per CDR3 protein. This sample carries roughly 700,000 distinct CDR3 sequences, about 35% of them seen once, and the ten largest clones take around 31%. This clonotype has ten or more counts. Its matching antigen is unknown. The study enrolled patients aged 18 to 65 with newly diagnosed hyperthyroidism of under 2 months' duration. Any patient presenting with uncontrolled infection, other autoimmune disease, pregnancy or lactation was left out. Per the germline V gene, CDR1 is DFQATT and CDR2 is SNEGSKA (reference sequence). The CDR3 is made up of 13 amino acids. Deletions cut 1 base from V and 3 bases from J, with 9 bases between.

Material: blood. This clonotype originated in a woman between 35 and 50 years old with Graves' hyperthyroidism. V usage is TRBV20-1 and J usage is TRBJ1-1; unclear D gene. This CDR3 is CSARVGADTEAFF. The CDR3 DNA reads as TGCAGTGCTAGAGTCGGCGCGGACACTGAAGCTTTCTTT.